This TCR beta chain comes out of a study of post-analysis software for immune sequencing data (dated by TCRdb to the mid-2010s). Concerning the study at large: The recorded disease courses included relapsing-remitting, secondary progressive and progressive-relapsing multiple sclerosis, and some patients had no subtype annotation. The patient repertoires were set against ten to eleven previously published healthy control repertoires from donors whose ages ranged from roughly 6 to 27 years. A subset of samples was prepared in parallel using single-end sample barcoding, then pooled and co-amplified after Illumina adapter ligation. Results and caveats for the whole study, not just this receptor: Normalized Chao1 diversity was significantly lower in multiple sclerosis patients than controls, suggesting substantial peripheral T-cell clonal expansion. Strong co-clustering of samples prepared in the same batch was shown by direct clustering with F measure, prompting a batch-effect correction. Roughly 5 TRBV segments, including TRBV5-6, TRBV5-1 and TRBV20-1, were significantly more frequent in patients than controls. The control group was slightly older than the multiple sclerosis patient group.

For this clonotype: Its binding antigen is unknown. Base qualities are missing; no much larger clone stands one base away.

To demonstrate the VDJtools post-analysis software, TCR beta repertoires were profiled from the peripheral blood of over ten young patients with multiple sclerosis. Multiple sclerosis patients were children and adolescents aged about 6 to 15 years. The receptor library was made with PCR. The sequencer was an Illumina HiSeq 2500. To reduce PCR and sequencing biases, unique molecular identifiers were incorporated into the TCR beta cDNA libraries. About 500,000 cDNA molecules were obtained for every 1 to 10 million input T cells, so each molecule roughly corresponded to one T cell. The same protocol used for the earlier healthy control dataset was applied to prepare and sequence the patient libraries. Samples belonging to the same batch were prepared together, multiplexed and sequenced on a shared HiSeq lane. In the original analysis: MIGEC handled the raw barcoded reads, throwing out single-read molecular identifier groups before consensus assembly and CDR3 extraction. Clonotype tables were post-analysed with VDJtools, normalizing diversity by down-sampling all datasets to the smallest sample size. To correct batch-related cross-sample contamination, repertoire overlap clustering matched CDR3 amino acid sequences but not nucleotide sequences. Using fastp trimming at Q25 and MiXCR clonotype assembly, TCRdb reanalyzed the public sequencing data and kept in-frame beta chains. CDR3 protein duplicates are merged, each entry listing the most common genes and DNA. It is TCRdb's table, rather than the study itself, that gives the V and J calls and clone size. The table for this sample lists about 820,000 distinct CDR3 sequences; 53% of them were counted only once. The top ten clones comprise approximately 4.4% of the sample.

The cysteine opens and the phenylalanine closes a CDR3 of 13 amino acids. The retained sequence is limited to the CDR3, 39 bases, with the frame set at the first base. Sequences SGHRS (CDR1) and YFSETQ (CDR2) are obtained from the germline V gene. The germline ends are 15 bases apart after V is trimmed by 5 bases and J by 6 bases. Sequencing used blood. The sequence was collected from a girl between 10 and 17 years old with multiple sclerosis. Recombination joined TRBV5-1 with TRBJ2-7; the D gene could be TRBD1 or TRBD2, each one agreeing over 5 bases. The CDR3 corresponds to CASSTMLGGEQYF. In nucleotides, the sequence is TGCGCCAGCAGTACGATGCTTGGGGGCGAGCAGTACTTC.